One sample yielded the 15 T cell receptor beta chains listed below, sequenced in a study of Ad26.COV2.S vaccination and SARS-CoV-2 variants. Some clones are missing from TCRdb's copy, which holds only in-frame ones; the method was immunoSEQ multiplex PCR. This sample has fewer than 900,000 clones, with more than 80% found just once. The treatment denotes: roughly 18 received Ad26.COV2.S at low or high dose, single or two shots; about 5 received placebo; per-sample allocation not given. Collection of samples fell on day 63 after the first vaccine or placebo injection. The sequencing used peripheral blood, collected in a trial of Ad26.COV2.S vaccine versus placebo. The source of these receptors is a person between 18 and 60 years old who received the Ad26.COV2.S COVID-19 vaccine or a placebo.

The V and J genes are TRBV9 and TRBJ1-4; D may be TRBD1 (5 bases). In germline, CDR1 is SGDLS, CDR2 YYNGEE. Deletions cut 2 bases from V and 3 bases from J, with 17 bases between. The CDR3 spans 17 residues. In DNA, the CDR3 is TGTGCCAGCAGCGTTTCGGGGGGAATTCTAGCTAATGAAAAACTGTTTTTT. Amino acids: CASSVSGGILANEKLFF.

The gene calls are TRBV10-1 and TRBJ2-5, with 9 bases aligning to TRBD1. V gave up 1 base and J gave up 5 bases; unmatched junction bases: 8. This CDR3 region has 16 residues. The V gene's germline CDR1 is WNHNN and CDR2 SYGVQD (reference sequence). The CDR3 DNA reads TGCGCCAGCAGTGAGTTCACGGGACAGGGTTATGAGACCCAGTACTTC. It yields the protein CASSEFTGQGYETQYF.

This clone was observed a few times. J is TRBJ2-7 and V is TRBV5-6; D remains ambiguous. The V end lost 0 bases, the J end lost 1 base, and 14 bases lay between the germline ends. The CDR3 contains 16 residues. Germline CDR1 is SGHDT and CDR2 is YYEEEE. CDR3 residues: CASSLAVFGRSYEQYF. CDR3 in DNA: TGTGCCAGCAGCTTGGCGGTTTTTGGAAGGTCCTACGAGCAGTACTTC. Based on the CDR3 plus reference TRBV5-6 and TRBJ2-7, the full variable domain is DAGVTQSPTHLIKTRGQQVTLRCSPKSGHDTVSWYQQALGQGPQFIFQYYEEEERQRGNFPDRFSGHQFPNYSSELNVNALLLGDSALYLCASSLAVFGRSYEQYFGPGTRLTVT.

The J gene is TRBJ2-3, the V gene TRBV7-3; 8 nucleotides line up with TRBD2. The CDR3 totals 21 residues. Trimming cost V 1 base and J 5 bases; bases outside gene matches: 23. The germline CDR1 and CDR2 sequences are SGHTA and FQGTGA. The CDR3 nucleotides are TGTGCCAGCAGCTTAAATCCCAGCCAGGGACTAGTCCCCACGCAAGGAGATACGCAGTATTTT. Translated: CASSLNPSQGLVPTQGDTQYF.

The rearrangement joins TRBV7-8 to TRBJ1-5; TRBD1 might be the D (6 bases). The CDR3 covers 14 residues. V lost 6 bases and J lost 5, with 14 bases in between. Germline loops: CDR1 SGHVS, CDR2 FQNEAQ. The CDR3 is CASRREQGDQPQHF. DNA of the CDR3: TGTGCCAGCAGGCGCGAACAGGGCGATCAGCCCCAGCATTTT.

J is TRBJ2-7 and V is TRBV7-2; 8 nucleotides match TRBD2. CDR3 length: 15 residues. V lost 3 bases, J lost 2 bases, and 6 bases stayed unmatched. From germline, CDR1 is SGHTA and CDR2 FQGNSA. CDR3 in DNA: TGTGCCAGCAGCTTGGGTGGTAGCGGGGCCTACGAGCAGTACTTC. The encoded protein is CASSLGGSGAYEQYF.

This clone was seen a few times. The chain carries TRBV7-3 and TRBJ1-2; possibly TRBD1 for D (6 bases). CDR3 length equals 11 residues. V lost 9 bases and J lost 5, with 10 bases in between. CDR1 and CDR2 (germline): SGHTA, FQGTGA. This CDR3 is CAREGDYGYTF. As DNA, the CDR3 is TGTGCCAGGGAGGGGGATTATGGCTACACCTTC.

This sequence joins TRBV7-9 and TRBJ1-6, with D possibly matching TRBD1 (5 bases). Germline CDR1 and CDR2: SEHNR and FQNEAQ (reference sequence). The CDR3 length is 16 residues. V was pared by 0 bases and J by 9 bases, with 15 bases between. CDR3 loop: CASSLAPGPPVSPLHF. The CDR3 coding sequence is TGTGCCAGCAGCTTAGCGCCGGGACCGCCCGTTTCACCCCTCCACTTT.

Concerning this clone itself: This sample also contains other DNA sequences that code for the same CDR3. The rearrangement joins TRBV10-3 to TRBJ2-5; 7 nucleotides line up with TRBD1. The CDR3 has 13 residues. Trimming took 5 bases from V and 3 from J; bases not matched to a gene: 3. Germline CDR1 is ENHRY and CDR2 is SYGVKD. Here the CDR3 DNA reads TGTGCCATCAGTCCAACAGGGGAAGAGACCCAGTACTTC. Amino acids: CAISPTGEETQYF.

A note on this clone: Other DNA sequences within the sample encode an identical CDR3. This rearrangement joins TRBV27 to TRBJ1-1; 7 nucleotides agree with TRBD1. There are 13 residues in the CDR3. Per germline, CDR1 MNHEY and CDR2 SMNVEV (reference sequence). The J segment lost 3 bases and the V segment lost 6 bases, leaving 4 bases of the junction unmatched. The CDR3 is CASRNTGDTEAFF. Written as DNA, the CDR3 is TGTGCCAGCAGAAACACAGGGGACACTGAAGCTTTCTTT.

This chain connects TRBV27 to TRBJ2-3; 9 bases are shared with TRBD2. The CDR3 covers 18 residues. J gave up 3 bases and V 8 bases, and 18 bases lay outside the gene matches. Germline-derived CDR1 and CDR2 are MNHEY and SMNVEV (reference sequence). Written as DNA, the CDR3 is TGTGCCAGCCGCCTGAGGGCTAGCGGGACTATCCGAACAGATACGCAGTATTTT. Translation: CASRLRASGTIRTDTQYF.

The J gene is TRBJ2-5, the V gene TRBV9, with 14 nucleotides matching TRBD2. The CDR3 is 16 amino acids. Germline assignment: CDR1 SGDLS and CDR2 YYNGEE. The trim removed 4 bases at V and 5 bases at J, leaving 7 bases unmatched. The CDR3 nucleotides read TGTGCCAGCAGCCCCGGGACTAGCGGGAGAGTGGAGACCCAGTACTTC. Translated, it gives CASSPGTSGRVETQYF.

This chain connects TRBV29-1 to TRBJ2-2, with 7 positions matching TRBD2. The trim removed 8 bases at V and 7 bases at J, leaving 7 bases unmatched. The CDR3 covers 12 residues. CDR1 and CDR2 (germline): SQVTM, ANQGSEA. CDR3 DNA: TGCAGCACGGCGGGAGTTGGCGGGGAGCTGTTTTTT. Amino acids: CSTAGVGGELFF.

The chain has TRBV9 and TRBJ2-3, with 8 bases identical to TRBD1. This CDR3 comprises 16 residues. Germline loops: CDR1 SGDLS, CDR2 YYNGEE. The trim removed 2 bases at V and 0 bases at J, leaving 5 bases unmatched. The CDR3 protein is CASSVTGAISTDTQYF. CDR3 nucleotides: TGTGCCAGCAGCGTGACAGGGGCTATTAGCACAGATACGCAGTATTTT.

J is TRBJ2-5 and V is TRBV23-1; D may be TRBD2 (6 bases). TRBV23-1 is an ORF, and what it does is uncertain. The CDR3 consists of 16 residues. With 4 bases removed from V and 1 base from J, the gap between germline ends came to 16 bases. In DNA, the CDR3 is TGCGCCAGCAGTCCGAACCTGAGTAGCGGCCAAGAGACCCAGTACTTC. Translation gives CASSPNLSSGQETQYF.